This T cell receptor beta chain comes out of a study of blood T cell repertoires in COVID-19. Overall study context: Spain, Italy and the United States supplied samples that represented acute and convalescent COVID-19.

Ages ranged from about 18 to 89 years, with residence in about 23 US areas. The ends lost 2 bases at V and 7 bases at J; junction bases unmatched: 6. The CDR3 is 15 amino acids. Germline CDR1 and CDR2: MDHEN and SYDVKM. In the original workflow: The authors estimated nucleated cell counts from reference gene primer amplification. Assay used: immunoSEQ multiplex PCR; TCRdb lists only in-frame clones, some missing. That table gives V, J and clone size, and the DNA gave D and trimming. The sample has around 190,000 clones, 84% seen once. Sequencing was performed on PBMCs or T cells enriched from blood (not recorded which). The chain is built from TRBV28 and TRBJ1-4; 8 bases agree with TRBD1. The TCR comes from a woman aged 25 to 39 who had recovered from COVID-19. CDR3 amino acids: CASSLAGGGIEKLFF. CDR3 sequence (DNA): TGTGCCAGCAGTTTAGCAGGGGGCGGTATTGAAAAACTGTTTTTT.